The rows below give T cell receptor beta chains drawn from one sample of a study of cytomegalovirus exposure and HLA in healthy donors. Libraries were prepared by immunoSEQ multiplex PCR; TCRdb keeps only in-frame clonotypes and omits some of them. Of about 37,000 clones detected, 70% to 85% appear once; the ten largest clones hold about 6%. The sample was PBMCs. The source is a man aged 30 to 39 in good health and CMV-seronegative. The CDR3 runs from the conserved cysteine through the conserved F or W. The D gene is left open where the match is weak. Clone size, where shown, is once, few, many, or a class for clones that have expanded.

j_call clone_size d_call v_call cdr3_aa cdr3_nt
TRBJ2-3 - TRBD2 TRBV23-1 CASSRPRSIAGGSDTQYF TGCGCCAGCAGTCGTCCCCGGTCCATAGCGGGAGGATCAGATACGCAGTATTTT
TRBJ2-3 - - TRBV6-6 CASSYGQSAETDTQYF TGTGCCAGCAGTTATGGACAGTCTGCGGAAACAGATACGCAGTATTTT
TRBJ2-5 - - TRBV10-2 CASSESKGVTETQYF TGCGCCAGCAGTGAGTCGAAAGGGGTAACCGAGACCCAGTACTTC
TRBJ2-1 - - TRBV14 CASSQLTTSPRNEQFF TGTGCCAGCAGCCAACTTACTACCTCCCCTAGAAATGAGCAGTTCTTC
TRBJ2-1 - TRBD2 TRBV9 CASSQGSGGYNEQFF TGTGCCAGCAGCCAAGGTAGCGGGGGCTACAATGAGCAGTTCTTC
TRBJ1-6 - - TRBV9 CASSATQGSPLHF TGTGCCAGCAGCGCGACTCAAGGTAGCCCCCTCCACTTT
TRBJ2-5 - TRBD1 TRBV5-4 CASSLGDRNQETQYF TGTGCCAGCAGCTTGGGGGACAGAAACCAAGAGACCCAGTACTTC
TRBJ1-1 - - TRBV5-4 CASNRDDMNTEAFF TGTGCCAGCAACAGGGACGACATGAACACTGAAGCTTTCTTT
TRBJ2-2 - - TRBV6-6 CASRLSGTGAGELFF TGTGCCAGCAGACTCTCCGGGACTGGAGCCGGGGAGCTGTTTTTT
TRBJ2-3 - - TRBV5-1 CASNYWGTDTQYF TGCGCCAGCAACTACTGGGGCACAGATACGCAGTATTTT
TRBJ1-5 - TRBD1 TRBV11-2 CASSLDGTGSNQPQHF TGTGCCAGCAGCTTAGACGGGACAGGTAGCAATCAGCCCCAGCATTTT
TRBJ1-1 - TRBD1 TRBV7-9 CASRGTGANTEAFF TGTGCCAGCCGAGGGACAGGGGCGAACACTGAAGCTTTCTTT
TRBJ2-1 - - TRBV15 CATSKTGGRNEQFF TGTGCCACCAGCAAAACCGGAGGTCGGAATGAGCAGTTCTTC
TRBJ2-3 - TRBD1 TRBV4-1 CASSQLTGSTDTQYF TGCGCCAGCAGCCAACTGACAGGGAGCACAGATACGCAGTATTTT
TRBJ2-7 - - TRBV5-1 CASSWGVGTSYEQYF TGCGCCAGCAGCTGGGGGGTGGGAACCTCCTACGAGCAGTACTTC
TRBJ2-4 few TRBD1 TRBV19 CASSSTGGENIQYF TGTGCCAGTAGCTCTACAGGGGGCGAAAACATTCAGTACTTC